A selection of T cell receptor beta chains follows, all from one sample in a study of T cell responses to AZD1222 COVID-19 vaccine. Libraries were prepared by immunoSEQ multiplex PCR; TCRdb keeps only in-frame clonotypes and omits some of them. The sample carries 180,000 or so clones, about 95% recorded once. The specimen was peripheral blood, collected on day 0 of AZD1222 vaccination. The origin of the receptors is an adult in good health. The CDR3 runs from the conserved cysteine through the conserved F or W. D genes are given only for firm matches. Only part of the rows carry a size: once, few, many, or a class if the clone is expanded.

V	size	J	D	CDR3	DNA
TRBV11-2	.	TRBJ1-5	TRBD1	CASSLGPQGESSNQPQHF	TGTGCCAGCAGCTTAGGACCCCAGGGGGAGAGTAGCAATCAGCCCCAGCATTTT
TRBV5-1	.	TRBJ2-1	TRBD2	CASSLGLAGGHNEQFF	TGCGCCAGCAGCTTAGGACTAGCGGGAGGACACAATGAGCAGTTCTTC
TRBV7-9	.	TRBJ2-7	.	CASSLGAVITYEQYF	TGTGCCAGCAGCTTAGGGGCAGTGATTACCTACGAGCAGTACTTC
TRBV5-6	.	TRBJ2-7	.	CASSTRRTQVHEQYF	TGTGCCAGCAGCACCCGACGGACACAGGTGCACGAGCAGTACTTC
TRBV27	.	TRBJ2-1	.	CASSFVAVGEQFF	TGTGCCAGCAGTTTTGTTGCCGTGGGTGAGCAGTTCTTC
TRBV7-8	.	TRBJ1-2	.	CASSLITTYGYTF	TGTGCCAGCAGCTTAATAACGACGTATGGCTACACCTTC
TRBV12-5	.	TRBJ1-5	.	CASGLSDHGNQPQHF	TGTGCTAGTGGTTTGTCAGATCATGGCAATCAGCCCCAGCATTTT
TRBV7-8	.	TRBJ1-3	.	CASTPYRVLPTGRPSGNTIYF	TGTGCCAGCACCCCCTACAGGGTCCTACCCACCGGCAGGCCCTCTGGAAACACCATATATTTT
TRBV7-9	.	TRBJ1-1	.	CASKFPAANTEAFF	TGTGCCAGCAAGTTCCCGGCCGCGAACACTGAAGCTTTCTTT
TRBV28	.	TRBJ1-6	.	CASSSDAGRYSPLHF	TGTGCCAGCAGTTCGGACGCAGGGCGATATTCACCCCTCCACTTT
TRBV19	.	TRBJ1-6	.	CASSSPKTGNNSPLHF	TGTGCCAGTAGTAGCCCTAAGACAGGCAATAATTCACCCCTCCACTTT
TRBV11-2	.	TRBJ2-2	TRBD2	CASSLGGSGSGGPGELFF	TGTGCCAGCAGCTTAGGAGGTAGCGGGAGCGGCGGTCCCGGGGAGCTGTTTTTT
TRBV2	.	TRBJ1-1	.	CASTQDRNTEAFF	TGTGCCAGCACCCAGGACAGGAACACTGAAGCTTTCTTT
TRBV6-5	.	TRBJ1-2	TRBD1	CAAGQAPYGYTF	TGTGCGGCGGGACAGGCGCCCTATGGCTACACCTTC
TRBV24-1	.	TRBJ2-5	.	CATSVTGETQYF	TGTGCCACCAGTGTGACAGGAGAGACCCAGTACTTC
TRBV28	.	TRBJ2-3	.	CASSLIADPQDTQYF	TGTGCCAGCAGTTTAATAGCGGATCCCCAGGATACGCAGTATTTT
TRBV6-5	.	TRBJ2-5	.	CASSYSRRETQYF	TGTGCCAGCAGTTACTCTAGGCGAGAGACCCAGTACTTC
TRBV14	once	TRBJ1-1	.	CASSQVANTEAFF	TGTGCCAGCAGCCAAGTCGCGAACACTGAAGCTTTCTTT
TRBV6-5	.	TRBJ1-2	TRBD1	CASSRTGGIRGYTF	TGTGCCAGCAGTCGCACAGGGGGGATTCGCGGCTACACCTTC
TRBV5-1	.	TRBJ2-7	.	CASSLSGSSYEQYF	TGCGCCAGCAGCTTAAGTGGGTCCTCCTACGAGCAGTACTTC
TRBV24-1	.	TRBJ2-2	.	CATSPTANTGELFF	TGTGCCACCAGTCCGACAGCAAACACCGGGGAGCTGTTTTTT
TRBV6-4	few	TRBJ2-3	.	CASSDGDHDTQYF	TGTGCCAGCAGTGACGGGGACCATGATACGCAGTATTTT
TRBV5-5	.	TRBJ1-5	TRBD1	CASSREGQGGQPQHF	TGTGCCAGCAGCCGGGAGGGACAGGGGGGTCAGCCCCAGCATTTT
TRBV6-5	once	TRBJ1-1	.	CASSDSLEGEAFF	TGTGCCAGCAGCGACAGCCTAGAGGGTGAAGCTTTCTTT
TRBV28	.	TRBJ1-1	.	CASRSDGPNTEAFF	TGTGCCAGCAGATCCGATGGGCCGAACACTGAAGCTTTCTTT
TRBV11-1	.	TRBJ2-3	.	CASSLARGTDTQYF	TGTGCCAGCAGCCTAGCCCGGGGGACAGATACGCAGTATTTT
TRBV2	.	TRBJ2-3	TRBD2	CASRRTTSGSSDTQYF	TGTGCCAGCAGGCGTACTACTAGCGGGAGCTCAGATACGCAGTATTTT
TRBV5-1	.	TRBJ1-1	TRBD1	CASSLEGARTEAFF	TGCGCCAGCAGCTTGGAGGGGGCTCGGACTGAAGCTTTCTTT
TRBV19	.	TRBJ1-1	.	CASSGSGNTEAFF	TGTGCCAGTAGTGGGAGCGGGAACACTGAAGCTTTCTTT
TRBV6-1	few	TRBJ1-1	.	CASSEAWRLNTEAFF	TGTGCCAGCAGTGAAGCATGGCGATTGAACACTGAAGCTTTCTTT
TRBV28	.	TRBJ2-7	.	CASSSDAQSGPPDYEQYF	TGTGCCAGCAGTTCGGACGCCCAAAGCGGCCCCCCAGACTACGAGCAGTACTTC
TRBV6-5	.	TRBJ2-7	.	CASKTGKSYEQYF	TGTGCCAGCAAGACGGGGAAATCCTACGAGCAGTACTTC
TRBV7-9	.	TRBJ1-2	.	CASSYGTNYGYTF	TGTGCCAGCAGCTACGGGACGAACTATGGCTACACCTTC
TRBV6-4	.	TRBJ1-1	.	CASRGGLTEAFF	TGTGCCAGCAGAGGGGGACTCACTGAAGCTTTCTTT
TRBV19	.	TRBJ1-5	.	CASSTARGRGSQPQHF	TGTGCCAGTAGTACCGCAAGGGGAAGAGGTAGTCAGCCCCAGCATTTT
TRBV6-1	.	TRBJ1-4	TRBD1	CASSEGGTGHEKLFF	TGTGCCAGCAGTGAAGGGGGGACAGGTCATGAAAAACTGTTTTTT
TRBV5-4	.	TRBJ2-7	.	CASSLGGTASSYEQYF	TGTGCCAGCAGCTTGGGTGGGACCGCAAGCTCCTACGAGCAGTACTTC
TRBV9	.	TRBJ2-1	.	CASSVGGTRGLYNEQFF	TGTGCCAGCAGCGTAGGCGGAACACGGGGGCTATACAATGAGCAGTTCTTC
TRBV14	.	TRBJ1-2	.	CASSQLQANYGYTF	TGTGCCAGCAGCCAACTACAGGCTAACTATGGCTACACCTTC
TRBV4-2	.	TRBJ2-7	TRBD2	CASSQGRLAGDSYEQYF	TGTGCCAGCAGCCAGGGAAGACTAGCGGGGGACTCCTACGAGCAGTACTTC
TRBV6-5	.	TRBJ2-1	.	CASIQVRGGEQFF	TGTGCCAGCATCCAAGTTAGGGGGGGAGAGCAGTTCTTC
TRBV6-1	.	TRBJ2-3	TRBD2	CASSEALGGTDTQYF	TGTGCCAGCAGTGAAGCGCTCGGGGGGACAGATACGCAGTATTTT
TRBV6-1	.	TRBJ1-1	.	CASSETLSTTEAFF	TGTGCCAGCAGTGAAACTTTGAGCACCACTGAAGCTTTCTTT
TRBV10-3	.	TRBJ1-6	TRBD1	CAISESGAGTGTSPLHF	TGTGCCATCAGTGAGTCGGGGGCCGGGACAGGGACTTCACCCCTCCACTTT
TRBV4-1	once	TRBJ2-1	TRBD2	CASSQDSVWLAGVAVNNEQFF	TGCGCCAGCAGCCAAGATTCGGTGTGGCTAGCGGGAGTAGCCGTCAACAATGAGCAGTTCTTC
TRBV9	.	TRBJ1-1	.	CASSVAGNTEAFF	TGTGCCAGCAGCGTAGCCGGGAACACTGAAGCTTTCTTT
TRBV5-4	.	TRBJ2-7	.	CASSLNQGSYEQYF	TGTGCCAGCAGCTTAAACCAAGGCTCCTACGAGCAGTACTTC
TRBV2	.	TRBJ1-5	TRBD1	CASSDGSGGGRPQHF	TGTGCCAGCAGTGATGGGTCAGGGGGTGGCCGTCCCCAGCATTTT
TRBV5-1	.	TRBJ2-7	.	CASSLDAREQYF	TGCGCCAGCAGCTTGGACGCTCGGGAGCAGTACTTC
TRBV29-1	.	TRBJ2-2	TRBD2	CSVVPGGSTGELFF	TGCAGCGTTGTACCGGGAGGGAGCACCGGGGAGCTGTTTTTT
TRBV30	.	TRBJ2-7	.	CAWSVQGANEQYF	TGTGCCTGGAGTGTACAAGGGGCGAACGAGCAGTACTTC
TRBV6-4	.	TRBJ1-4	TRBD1	CASSSTGATNEKLFF	TGTGCCAGCAGCTCGACAGGGGCAACTAATGAAAAACTGTTTTTT
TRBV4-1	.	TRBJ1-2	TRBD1	CASRKGGQGARGDYGYTF	TGCGCCAGCAGAAAGGGAGGACAGGGGGCCCGGGGAGACTATGGCTACACCTTC
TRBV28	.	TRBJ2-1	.	CASTQRDEQFF	TGTGCCAGCACTCAGCGGGATGAGCAGTTCTTC
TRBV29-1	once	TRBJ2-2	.	CSVLPRTNTGELFF	TGCAGCGTCCTCCCTCGAACCAACACCGGGGAGCTGTTTTTT
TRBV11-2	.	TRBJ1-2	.	CASSLVREMGGGYTF	TGTGCCAGCAGCTTAGTACGGGAGATGGGTGGAGGCTACACCTTC